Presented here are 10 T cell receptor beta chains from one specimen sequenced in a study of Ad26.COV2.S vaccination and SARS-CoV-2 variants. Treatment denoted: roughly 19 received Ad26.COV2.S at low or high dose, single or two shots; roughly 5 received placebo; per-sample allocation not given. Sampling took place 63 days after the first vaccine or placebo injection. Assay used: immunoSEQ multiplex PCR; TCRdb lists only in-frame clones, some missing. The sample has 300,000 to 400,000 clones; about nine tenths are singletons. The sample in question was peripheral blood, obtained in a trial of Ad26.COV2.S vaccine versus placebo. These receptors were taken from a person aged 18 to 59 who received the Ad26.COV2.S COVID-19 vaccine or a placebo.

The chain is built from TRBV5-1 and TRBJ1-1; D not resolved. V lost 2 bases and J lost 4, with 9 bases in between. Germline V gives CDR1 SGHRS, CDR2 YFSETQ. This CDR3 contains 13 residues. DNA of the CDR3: TGCGCCAGCAGCTTCTGGGGTGGCACTGAAGCTTTCTTT. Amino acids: CASSFWGGTEAFF.

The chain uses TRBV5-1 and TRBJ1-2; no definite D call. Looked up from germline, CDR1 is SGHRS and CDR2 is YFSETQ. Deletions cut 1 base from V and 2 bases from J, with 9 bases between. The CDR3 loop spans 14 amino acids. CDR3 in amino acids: CASSLNPKNYGYTF. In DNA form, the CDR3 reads TGCGCCAGCAGCTTGAATCCCAAGAACTATGGCTACACCTTC.

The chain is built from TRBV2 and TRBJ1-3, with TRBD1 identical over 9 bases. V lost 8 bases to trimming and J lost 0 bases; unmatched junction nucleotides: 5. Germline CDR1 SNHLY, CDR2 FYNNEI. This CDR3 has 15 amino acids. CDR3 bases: TGTGCCAGCCCTGGGACAGGGATCTCTGGAAACACCATATATTTT. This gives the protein CASPGTGISGNTIYF.

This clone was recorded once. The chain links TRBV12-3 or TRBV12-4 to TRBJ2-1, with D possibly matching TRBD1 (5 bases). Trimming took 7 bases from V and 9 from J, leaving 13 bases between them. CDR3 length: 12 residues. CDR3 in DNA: TGTGCCAGCACCCTACCTCAGGGTGAGCAGTTCTTC. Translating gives CASTLPQGEQFF.

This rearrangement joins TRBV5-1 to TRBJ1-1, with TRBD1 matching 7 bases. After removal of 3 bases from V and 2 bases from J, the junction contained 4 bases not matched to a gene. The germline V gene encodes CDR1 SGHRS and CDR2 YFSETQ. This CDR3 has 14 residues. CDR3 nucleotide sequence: TGCGCCAGCAGCTCCGGACAGGCTAACACTGAAGCTTTCTTT. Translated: CASSSGQANTEAFF.

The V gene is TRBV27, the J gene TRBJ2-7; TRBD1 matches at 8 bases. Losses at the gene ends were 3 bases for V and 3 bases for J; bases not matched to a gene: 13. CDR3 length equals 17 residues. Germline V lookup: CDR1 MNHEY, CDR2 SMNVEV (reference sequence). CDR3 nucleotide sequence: TGTGCCAGCAGTTTCCTAGGACAGGGTCTAAGCGGCTACGAGCAGTACTTC. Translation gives CASSFLGQGLSGYEQYF.

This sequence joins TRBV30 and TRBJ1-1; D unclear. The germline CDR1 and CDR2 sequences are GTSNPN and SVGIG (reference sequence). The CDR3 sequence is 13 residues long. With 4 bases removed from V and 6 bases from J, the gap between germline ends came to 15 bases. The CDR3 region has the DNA TGTGCCTGGATCCTACCCCGGCCCGCTGAAGCTTTCTTT. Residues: CAWILPRPAEAFF.

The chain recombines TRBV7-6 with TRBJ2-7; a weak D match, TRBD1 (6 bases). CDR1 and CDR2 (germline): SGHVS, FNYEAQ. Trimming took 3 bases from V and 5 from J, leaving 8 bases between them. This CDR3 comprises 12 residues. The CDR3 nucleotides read TGTGCCAGCAGCTTGGACAGCAACGAGCAGTACTTC. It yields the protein CASSLDSNEQYF.

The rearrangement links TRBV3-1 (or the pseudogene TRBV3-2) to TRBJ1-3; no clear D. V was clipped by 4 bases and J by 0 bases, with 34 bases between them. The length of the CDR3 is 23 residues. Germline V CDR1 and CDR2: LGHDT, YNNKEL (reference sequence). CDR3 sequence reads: CASSPPDHGNLDILVSSGNTIYF. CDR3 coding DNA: TGTGCCAGCAGCCCTCCGGACCACGGGAACCTCGATATACTGGTAAGCTCTGGAAACACCATATATTTT.

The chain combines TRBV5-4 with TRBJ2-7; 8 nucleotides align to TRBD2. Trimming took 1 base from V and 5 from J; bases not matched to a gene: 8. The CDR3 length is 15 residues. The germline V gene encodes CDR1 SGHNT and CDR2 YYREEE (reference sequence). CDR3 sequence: CASSLKFERGNEQYF. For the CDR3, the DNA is TGTGCCAGCAGCTTGAAGTTCGAGCGGGGGAACGAGCAGTACTTC. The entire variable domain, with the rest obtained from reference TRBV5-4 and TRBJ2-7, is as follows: ETGVTQSPTHLIKTRGQQVTLRCSSQSGHNTVSWYQQALGQGPQFIFQYYREEENGRGNFPPRFSGLQFPNYSSELNVNALELDDSALYLCASSLKFERGNEQYFGPGTRLTVT.